Listed here are 27 T cell receptor beta chains from one sample, sequenced in a study of cytomegalovirus exposure and HLA in healthy donors. The table came from immunoSEQ multiplex PCR; TCRdb's copy has only in-frame clones and leaves some out. Of 250,000 to 400,000 clones listed, 88% are singletons. The specimen sequenced was PBMCs. The receptors shown here come from a young man in good health and CMV-seronegative.

This clone is a singleton in its sample. The rearrangement joins TRBV5-1 to TRBJ1-3; D gene unclear. The CDR3 loop spans 14 amino acids. Trimming took 3 bases from V and 0 from J, leaving 7 bases between them. In germline, CDR1 is SGHRS, CDR2 YFSETQ. Written as DNA, the CDR3 is TGCGCCAGCAGCTCCACTAGCTCTGGAAACACCATATATTTT. Protein sequence: CASSSTSSGNTIYF.

The chain couples TRBV7-9 to TRBJ1-5; D call uncertain. V was shortened by 4 bases and J by 4 bases, with 11 bases between the two germline ends. The CDR3 loop spans 14 amino acids. Germline values: CDR1 SEHNR, CDR2 FQNEAQ (reference sequence). The CDR3 protein is CASSSPGVNQPQHF. Written as DNA, the CDR3 is TGTGCCAGCAGCTCCCCGGGTGTGAATCAGCCCCAGCATTTT.

V usage is TRBV5-6 and J usage is TRBJ1-6; D might be TRBD1 (5 bases). V lost 0 bases and J 8 bases, leaving 12 bases between the germline ends. The germline V gene has CDR1 SGHDT and CDR2 YYEEEE. The CDR3 consists of 15 residues. CDR3 nucleotide sequence: TGTGCCAGCAGCTTGGACGGCAGGGATTATTCACCCCTCCACTTT. Translating it yields CASSLDGRDYSPLHF. Complete variable domain (other parts from reference TRBV5-6 and TRBJ1-6): DAGVTQSPTHLIKTRGQQVTLRCSPKSGHDTVSWYQQALGQGPQFIFQYYEEEERQRGNFPDRFSGHQFPNYSSELNVNALLLGDSALYLCASSLDGRDYSPLHFGNGTRLTVT.

The gene calls are TRBV4-1 and TRBJ1-2; 7 nucleotides match TRBD1. In germline, CDR1 is MGHRA, CDR2 YSYEKL. The CDR3 runs to 13 residues. V lost 4 bases, J lost 6 bases, and 5 bases stayed unmatched. In nucleotides, the CDR3 is TGCGCCAGCAGCCCGGAGACAGGGCATGGCTACACCTTC. Its translation is CASSPETGHGYTF.

The chain has TRBV7-9 and TRBJ2-5, with a tentative D call TRBD1 (6 bases). Trimming removed 2 bases at V and 5 bases at J, with 12 bases between. The CDR3 is 14 amino acids. Germline CDR1 SEHNR, CDR2 FQNEAQ (reference sequence). The CDR3 sequence is CASSLTTGIETQYF. The CDR3 nucleotides read TGTGCCAGCAGCTTAACCACAGGGATCGAGACCCAGTACTTC. The full variable domain, with the rest looked up from reference TRBV7-9 and TRBJ2-5, is DTGVSQNPRHKITKRGQNVTFRCDPISEHNRLYWYRQTLGQGPEFLTYFQNEAQLEKSRLLSDRFSAERPKGSFSTLEIQRTEQGDSAMYLCASSLTTGIETQYFGPGTRLLVL.

The CDR3: CASSVNEQYF. The CDR3 DNA sequence: TGCGCCAGCAGTGTAAACGAGCAGTACTTC. J is TRBJ2-7 and V is TRBV10-2, with D hard to call. Deletions cut 4 bases from V and 5 bases from J, with 3 bases between. Looked up from germline, CDR1 is WSHSY and CDR2 is SAAADI. CDR3 length equals 10 residues.

This chain uses TRBV2 with TRBJ2-4; 10 nucleotides line up with TRBD2. V dropped 3 bases and J dropped 5; count of bases not matched to a gene: 4. The CDR3 extends over 15 amino acids. CDR1 is SNHLY, CDR2 FYNNEI, per germline. CDR3 DNA: TGTGCCAGCAGTGAGGCTAGCGGGGGACAAAACATTCAGTACTTC. Translated, it gives CASSEASGGQNIQYF.

This clone was counted once. The genes are TRBV6-1 and TRBJ2-7; D gene ambiguous. The CDR3 is 15 residues long. V lost 6 bases to trimming and J lost 7 bases, with 22 bases between them. Per germline, CDR1 MNHNS and CDR2 SASEGT. The CDR3 DNA follows: TGTGCCAGCAGGGGCCCTTCAGCTCCCGGTTTGGAGCAGTACTTC. Residues: CASRGPSAPGLEQYF.

This chain joins TRBV10-2 and TRBJ1-5; TRBD1 matches 10 bases. J lost 6 bases, V lost 0 bases, and 2 bases had no gene match. Germline V gene data show CDR1 as WSHSY and CDR2 as SAAADI. There are 15 residues in the CDR3. The CDR3 DNA sequence: TGCGCCAGCAGTGAGTCGGACAGGGGGAGTCAGCCCCAGCATTTT. Protein product: CASSESDRGSQPQHF.

The chain couples TRBV7-9 to TRBJ1-3; 11 bases agree with TRBD1. There are 19 residues in the CDR3. The germline V gene encodes CDR1 SEHNR and CDR2 FQNEAQ (reference sequence). J was trimmed by 0 bases and V by 4 bases; bases with no gene match: 11. CDR3 nucleotides: TGTGCCAGCAGCTCTGAAACCGGGACAGGGGGGTTCTCTGGAAACACCATATATTTT. This gives the protein CASSSETGTGGFSGNTIYF.

The rearrangement joins TRBV6-1 to TRBJ2-7, with 8 positions matching TRBD1. V lost 1 base and J lost 3; bases outside the gene matches: 5. CDR3 length equals 15 residues. The germline V gene has CDR1 MNHNS and CDR2 SASEGT. CDR3 loop: CASSEGTGQNYEQYF. CDR3 bases: TGTGCCAGCAGTGAAGGGACAGGGCAGAACTACGAGCAGTACTTC.

The V call is TRBV6-1, the J call TRBJ2-3, with TRBD1 matching 7 bases. Germline V lookup: CDR1 MNHNS, CDR2 SASEGT. Trimming took 6 bases from V and 4 from J; bases not matched to a gene: 7. This CDR3 has 14 amino acids. CDR3 bases: TGTGCCAGCAGGGAGACAGGGTTTGCAGATACGCAGTATTTT. Its translation: CASRETGFADTQYF.

V gene TRBV5-4 combines with J gene TRBJ2-3; no definite D call. V was clipped by 5 bases and J by 0 bases, with 7 bases between them. Per the germline V gene, CDR1 is SGHNT and CDR2 is YYREEE (reference sequence). This CDR3 comprises 13 residues. CDR3 residues: CASRRHSTDTQYF. CDR3 in DNA: TGTGCCAGCAGAAGACATAGCACAGATACGCAGTATTTT. The entire variable domain, with the rest obtained from reference TRBV5-4 and TRBJ2-3, is as follows: ETGVTQSPTHLIKTRGQQVTLRCSSQSGHNTVSWYQQALGQGPQFIFQYYREEENGRGNFPPRFSGLQFPNYSSELNVNALELDDSALYLCASRRHSTDTQYFGPGTRLTVL.

The rearrangement links TRBV9 to TRBJ2-1; 12 bases are a match to TRBD2. The CDR3 is 14 residues long. From germline, CDR1 is SGDLS and CDR2 YYNGEE. V lost 1 base, J lost 12 bases, and 5 bases stayed unmatched. DNA of the CDR3: TGTGCCAGCAGCGTATCCCTAGCGGGGGGGCGGCAGTTCTTC. As protein: CASSVSLAGGRQFF.

The rearrangement uses TRBV2 and TRBJ1-6; maybe TRBD1 (5 bases). The CDR3 covers 16 residues. CDR1 and CDR2 (germline): SNHLY, FYNNEI. Trimming removed 3 bases at V and 0 bases at J, with 9 bases between. DNA for the CDR3: TGTGCCAGCAGTGAGACAGCGAGCTCCTATAATTCACCCCTCCACTTT. Translation: CASSETASSYNSPLHF.

This clone was seen just once. V gene TRBV29-1 combines with J gene TRBJ2-5; 8 nucleotides match TRBD1. Germline CDR1 SQVTM, CDR2 ANQGSEA. The CDR3 runs to 12 residues. The ends lost 6 bases at V and 5 bases at J; junction bases unmatched: 5. CDR3 amino acids: CSVTGGGETQYF. CDR3 bases: TGCAGCGTCACAGGGGGTGGGGAGACCCAGTACTTC. Full variable domain (rest looked up from reference TRBV29-1 and TRBJ2-5): SAVISQKPSRDICQRGTSLTIQCQVDSQVTMMFWYRQQPGQSLTLIATANQGSEATYESGFVIDKFPISRPNLTFSTLTVSNMSPEDSSIYLCSVTGGGETQYFGPGTRLLVL.

The J gene is TRBJ2-2, the V gene TRBV7-7; tentatively, D is TRBD2 (6 bases). This CDR3 region has 15 residues. V was cut by 6 bases and J by 7 bases, with 18 bases left in between. CDR1 is SSHAT, CDR2 FNYEAQ, per germline (reference sequence). CDR3 amino acids: CASSMYGGELGELFF. DNA of the CDR3: TGTGCCAGCAGTATGTACGGCGGGGAGCTCGGGGAGCTGTTTTTT.

The chain uses TRBV18 and TRBJ2-7; TRBD1 aligns across 7 bases. The CDR3 is 14 amino acids. CDR1 and CDR2 from the germline V gene are KGHSH and LQKENI. The V segment lost 2 bases and the J segment 5 bases; nucleotides outside the gene matches: 6. CDR3 sequence reads: CASSPDRVSNEQYF. DNA for the CDR3: TGTGCCAGCTCACCAGACAGGGTGAGCAACGAGCAGTACTTC.

This clone was detected only a few times. The chain joins TRBV21-1 to TRBJ1-5; TRBD1 is the table's D call and was not checked against the DNA. TRBV21-1 is given as a pseudogene. CDR3 size: 15 residues. This CDR3 reads CASSIIGQGNQPQHF. CDR3 nucleotide sequence: TGTGCCAGCAGCATCATCGGACAGGGAAATCAGCCCCAGCATTTT.

The V and J genes are TRBV6-5 and TRBJ1-5; D possibly corresponds to TRBD1 (5 bases). Looked up from germline, CDR1 is MNHEY and CDR2 is SVGAGI. CDR3 size: 14 residues. V gave up 5 bases and J gave up 6 bases, with 14 bases separating them. CDR3 sequence: CASSPGQVGQPQHF. The DNA for the CDR3 is TGTGCCAGCAGTCCCGGACAAGTTGGTCAGCCCCAGCATTTT.

The chain employs TRBV29-1 and TRBJ1-1, with 9 positions matching TRBD1. Germline V gene lookup returns CDR1 SQVTM and CDR2 ANQGSEA. CDR3 length: 12 residues. V lost 7 bases, J lost 5 bases, and 5 bases stayed unmatched. Here the CDR3 DNA reads TGCAGCGCCGGGACAGGGAGTACTGAAGCTTTCTTT. Amino acid sequence: CSAGTGSTEAFF.

The V and J genes are TRBV6-5 and TRBJ2-7, with D uncertain. CDR1 MNHEY and CDR2 SVGAGI come from the germline V gene. This CDR3 is 14 amino acids long. V shed 0 bases and J shed 8 bases, with 14 bases lying between them. The DNA for the CDR3 is TGTGCCAGCAGTTACTCGTACCAGATTCCAAAGCAGTACTTC. It yields the protein CASSYSYQIPKQYF.

This clone has just a few counts. The chain has TRBV29-1 and TRBJ1-1; no firm D call. The CDR3 totals 12 residues. The germline CDR1 and CDR2 sequences are SQVTM and ANQGSEA. V was trimmed by 3 bases and J by 2 bases, leaving 7 bases between them. The CDR3 DNA follows: TGCAGCGTTGACAGGATTAACACTGAAGCTTTCTTT. Its translation: CSVDRINTEAFF.

V and J are TRBV5-1 and TRBJ1-1, with D possibly TRBD1 on 6 matching bases. Trimming took off 0 bases at V and 1 base at J, with 10 bases between the two ends. The CDR3 spans 15 residues. Germline assignment: CDR1 SGHRS and CDR2 YFSETQ. The DNA for the CDR3 is TGCGCCAGCAGCTTGGGAGGGACACCGAACACTGAAGCTTTCTTT. This sequence encodes CASSLGGTPNTEAFF.

This chain links TRBV4-1 with TRBJ1-1, with 9 bases lining up with TRBD1. Germline assignment: CDR1 MGHRA and CDR2 YSYEKL. Unmatched junction bases numbered 3, after V lost 3 bases and J lost 1 base. This CDR3 region has 15 residues. CDR3 amino acids: CASSHPQGANTEAFF. The DNA for the CDR3 is TGCGCCAGCAGCCACCCACAGGGGGCGAACACTGAAGCTTTCTTT.

As for this clone: Other DNA sequences of this sample code for an identical CDR3. This sequence joins TRBV5-1 and TRBJ1-2, with D possibly matching TRBD1 (5 bases). The CDR3 covers 12 residues. V was trimmed by 7 bases and J by 4 bases, leaving 11 bases between them. Germline CDR1 and CDR2: SGHRS and YFSETQ. CDR3 in DNA: TGCGCCAGCTCACCCGACAGCTATGGCTACACCTTC. Protein: CASSPDSYGYTF.

The rearrangement joins TRBV28 to TRBJ2-6, with D possibly TRBD1 on 5 matching bases. Trimming stripped 10 bases from V and 2 bases from J, with 15 bases between. The length of the CDR3 is 15 residues. CDR1 MDHEN and CDR2 SYDVKM come from the germline V gene. The CDR3 bases are TGTGCCATCTCGGACAACTCTCCTGGGGCCAACGTCCTGACTTTC. This gives the protein CAISDNSPGANVLTF. The whole variable domain, remainder taken from reference TRBV28 and TRBJ2-6, is DVKVTQSSRYLVKRTGEKVFLECVQDMDHENMFWYRQDPGLGLRLIYFSYDVKMKEKGDIPEGYSVSREKKERFSLILESASTNQTSMYLCAISDNSPGANVLTFGAGSRLTVL.